This T cell receptor beta chain was captured by sequencing in a study of cytomegalovirus exposure and HLA in healthy donors. Germline values: CDR1 MDHEN, CDR2 SYDVKM. CDR3 length: 19 amino acids. V dropped 6 bases and J dropped 5; count of bases not matched to a gene: 21. With 60 Vbeta and 13 Jbeta primers, the PCR was carried out. The method was immunoSEQ multiplex PCR; TCRdb's version includes in-frame clones alone and lacks a portion of them. The sample consists of 110,000 to 150,000 clones, 82% of them appearing once. The specimen was PBMCs. The V and J genes are TRBV28 and TRBJ1-2; 10 bases match TRBD1. The source of this sequence is a male donor in good health and CMV-seronegative. CDR3 amino acids: CASRAPGTGVPPSSYGYTF. CDR3 DNA: TGTGCCAGCAGGGCCCCCGGGACAGGGGTCCCCCCAAGCTCTTATGGCTACACCTTC.